The source of this T cell receptor beta chain is a study of T cell clonotyping in hematopoietic cell transplantation. Using immunoSEQ multiplex PCR, the repertoire was profiled, and TCRdb retains in-frame clones only, with some absent. This sample carries some 15,000 clones, approximately 60% of them seen once, and the ten largest clones take around 11%. The sequence came from a male patient in his 50s who had an allogeneic stem cell transplant from an unrelated donor, so T cells may come from the graft donor. Some clones in this sample may be carry-over from other donors' samples. The sequenced sample was PBMCs, obtained 30 days after allogeneic stem cell transplant.

This CDR3 reads CASSLSPGQGTYEQYF. The CDR3 DNA follows: TGTGCCAGCAGCTTATCCCCGGGACAGGGGACCTACGAGCAGTACTTC. This chain connects TRBV13 to TRBJ2-5; 10 bases line up with TRBD1. Matching the DNA end better, TRBJ2-7 makes the J call doubtful. CDR3 length equals 16 residues. Looked up from germline, CDR1 is PRHDT and CDR2 is FYEKMQ (reference sequence).